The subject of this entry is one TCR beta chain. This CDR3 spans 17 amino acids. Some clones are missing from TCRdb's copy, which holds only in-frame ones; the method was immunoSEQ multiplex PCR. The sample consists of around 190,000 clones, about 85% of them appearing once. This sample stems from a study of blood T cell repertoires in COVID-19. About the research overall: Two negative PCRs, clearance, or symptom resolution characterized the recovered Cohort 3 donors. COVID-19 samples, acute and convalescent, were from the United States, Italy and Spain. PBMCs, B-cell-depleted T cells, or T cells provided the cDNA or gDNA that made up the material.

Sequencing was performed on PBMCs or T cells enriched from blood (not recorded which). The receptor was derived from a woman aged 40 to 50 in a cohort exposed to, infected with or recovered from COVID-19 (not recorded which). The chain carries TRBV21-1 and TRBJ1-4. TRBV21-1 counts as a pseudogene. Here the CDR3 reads CASSRWESGTLREKLFF. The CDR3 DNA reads TGTGCCAGCAGCAGATGGGAGTCCGGGACTCTTAGGGAAAAACTGTTTTTT.